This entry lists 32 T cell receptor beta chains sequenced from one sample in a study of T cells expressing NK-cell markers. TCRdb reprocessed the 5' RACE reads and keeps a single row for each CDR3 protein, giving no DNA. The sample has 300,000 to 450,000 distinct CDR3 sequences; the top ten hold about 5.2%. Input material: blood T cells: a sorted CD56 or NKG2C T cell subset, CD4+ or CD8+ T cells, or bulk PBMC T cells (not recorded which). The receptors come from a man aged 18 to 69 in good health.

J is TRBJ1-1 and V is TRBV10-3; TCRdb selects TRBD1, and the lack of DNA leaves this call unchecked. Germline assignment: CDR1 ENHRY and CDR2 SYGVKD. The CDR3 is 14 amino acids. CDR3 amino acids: CAISEATGIYEAFF.

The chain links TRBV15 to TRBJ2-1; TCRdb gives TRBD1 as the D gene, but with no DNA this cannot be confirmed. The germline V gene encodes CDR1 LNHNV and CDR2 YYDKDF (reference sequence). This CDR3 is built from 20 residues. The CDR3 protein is CATSSRDTWPMGGSYNEQFF.

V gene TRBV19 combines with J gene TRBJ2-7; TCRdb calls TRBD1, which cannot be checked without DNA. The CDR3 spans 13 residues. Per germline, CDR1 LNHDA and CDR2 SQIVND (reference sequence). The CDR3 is CASRGTGSVEQYF.

CDR3 residues: CASSLRGVGEQYF. The rearrangement uses TRBV13 and TRBJ2-7. The germline gives CDR1 PRHDT, CDR2 FYEKMQ (reference sequence). CDR3 length: 13 residues. Based on the CDR3 plus reference TRBV13 and TRBJ2-7, the full variable domain is AAGVIQSPRHLIKEKRETATLKCYPIPRHDTVYWYQQGPGQDPQFLISFYEKMQSDKGSIPDRFSAQQFSDYHSELNMSSLELGDSALYFCASSLRGVGEQYFGPGTRLTVT.

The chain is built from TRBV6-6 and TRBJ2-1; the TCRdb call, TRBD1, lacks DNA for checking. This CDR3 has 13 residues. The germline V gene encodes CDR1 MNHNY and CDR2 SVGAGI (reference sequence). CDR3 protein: CASADTRTAEQFF.

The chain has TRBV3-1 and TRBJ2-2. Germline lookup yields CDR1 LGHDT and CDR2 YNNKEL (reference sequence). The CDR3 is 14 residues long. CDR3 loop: CASSQVSKGGELFF.

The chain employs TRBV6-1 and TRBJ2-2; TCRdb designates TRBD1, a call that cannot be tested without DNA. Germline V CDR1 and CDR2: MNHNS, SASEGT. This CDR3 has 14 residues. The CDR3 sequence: CASRWTGDPGELFF.

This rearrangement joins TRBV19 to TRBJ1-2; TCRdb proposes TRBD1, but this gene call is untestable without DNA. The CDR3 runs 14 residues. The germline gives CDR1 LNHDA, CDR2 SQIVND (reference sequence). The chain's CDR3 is CASSVTGAPGGYTF.

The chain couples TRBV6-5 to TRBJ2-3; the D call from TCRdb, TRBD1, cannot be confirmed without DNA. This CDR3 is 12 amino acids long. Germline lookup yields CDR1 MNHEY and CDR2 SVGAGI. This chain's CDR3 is CASTNGQGRWYF.

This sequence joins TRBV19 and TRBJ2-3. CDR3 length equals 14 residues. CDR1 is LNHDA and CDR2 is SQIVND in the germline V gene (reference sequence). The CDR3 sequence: CASSRPPTPDTQYF. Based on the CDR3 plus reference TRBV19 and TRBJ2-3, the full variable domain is DGGITQSPKYLFRKEGQNVTLSCEQNLNHDAMYWYRQDPGQGLRLIYYSQIVNDFQKGDIAEGYSVSREKKESFPLTVTSAQKNPTAFYLCASSRPPTPDTQYFGPGTRLTVL.

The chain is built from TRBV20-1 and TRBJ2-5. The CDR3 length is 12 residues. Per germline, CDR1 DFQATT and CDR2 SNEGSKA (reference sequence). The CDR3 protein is CSASLKEETQYF.

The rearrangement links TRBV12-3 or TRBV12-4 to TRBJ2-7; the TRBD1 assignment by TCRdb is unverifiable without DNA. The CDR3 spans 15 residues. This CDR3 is CASSPRGAGGNEQYF.

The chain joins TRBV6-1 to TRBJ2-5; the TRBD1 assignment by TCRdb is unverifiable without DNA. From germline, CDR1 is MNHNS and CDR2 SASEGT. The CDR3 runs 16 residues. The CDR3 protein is CASSGAWGGAYKTQYF.

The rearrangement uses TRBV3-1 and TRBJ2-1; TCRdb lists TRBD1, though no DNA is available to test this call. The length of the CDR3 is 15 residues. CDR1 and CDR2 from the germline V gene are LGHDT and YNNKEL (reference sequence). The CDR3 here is CASRSGGGAAGKQFF.

The CDR3 protein is CASSEVRGGNTEAFF. The chain has TRBV2 and TRBJ1-1. Germline V gene sequence: CDR1 SNHLY, CDR2 FYNNEI. This CDR3 is built from 15 residues.

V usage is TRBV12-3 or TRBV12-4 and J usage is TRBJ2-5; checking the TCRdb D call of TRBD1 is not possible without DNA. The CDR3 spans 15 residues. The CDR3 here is CASSFGGGQARTQYF.

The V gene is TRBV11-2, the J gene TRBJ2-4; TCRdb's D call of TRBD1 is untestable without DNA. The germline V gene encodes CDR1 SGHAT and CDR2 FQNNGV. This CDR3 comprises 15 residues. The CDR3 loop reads CASSSLQGSKNIQYF. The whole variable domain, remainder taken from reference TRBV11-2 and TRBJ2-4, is EAGVAQSPRYKIIEKRQSVAFWCNPISGHATLYWYQQILGQGPKLLIQFQNNGVVDDSQLPKDRFSAERLKGVDSTLKIQPAKLEDSAVYLCASSSLQGSKNIQYFGAGTRLSVL.

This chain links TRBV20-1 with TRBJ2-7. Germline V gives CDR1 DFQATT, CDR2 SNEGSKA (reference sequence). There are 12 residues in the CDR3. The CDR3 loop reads CSFLSDSYEQYF.

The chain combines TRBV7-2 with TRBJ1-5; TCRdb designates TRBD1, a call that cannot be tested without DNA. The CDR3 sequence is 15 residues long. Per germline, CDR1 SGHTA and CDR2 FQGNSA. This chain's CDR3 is CASSRDRGPTQPQHF.

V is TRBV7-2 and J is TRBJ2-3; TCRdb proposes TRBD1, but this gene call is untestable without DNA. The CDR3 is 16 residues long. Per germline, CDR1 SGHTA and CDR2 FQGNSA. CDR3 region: CASRTLGDWGGDTQYF.

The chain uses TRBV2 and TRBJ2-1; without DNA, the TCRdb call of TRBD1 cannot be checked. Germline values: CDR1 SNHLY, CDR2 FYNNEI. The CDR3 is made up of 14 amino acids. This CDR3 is CASRSGVLGDEQFF.

CDR3 sequence: CASSPRPGTGNQPQHF. The V gene is TRBV7-8, the J gene TRBJ1-5; lacking DNA, the TRBD1 call made by TCRdb goes unchecked. Germline V gene lookup returns CDR1 SGHVS and CDR2 FQNEAQ. CDR3 length equals 16 residues.

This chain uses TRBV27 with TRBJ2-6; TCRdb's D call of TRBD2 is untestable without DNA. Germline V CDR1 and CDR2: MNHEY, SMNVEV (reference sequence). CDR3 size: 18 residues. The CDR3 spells CASSLKRDGYSGANVLTF.

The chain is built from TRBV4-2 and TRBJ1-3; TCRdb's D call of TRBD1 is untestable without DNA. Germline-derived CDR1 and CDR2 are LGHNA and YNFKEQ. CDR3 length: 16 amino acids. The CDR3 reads CASSQPTGGTGNTIYF.

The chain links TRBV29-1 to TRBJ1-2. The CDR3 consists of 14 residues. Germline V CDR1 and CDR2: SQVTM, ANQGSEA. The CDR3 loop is CSVEGRGNPYGYTF.

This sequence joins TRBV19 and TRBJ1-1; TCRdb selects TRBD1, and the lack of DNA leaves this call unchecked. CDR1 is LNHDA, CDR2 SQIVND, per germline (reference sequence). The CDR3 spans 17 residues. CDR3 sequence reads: CASSRGGLTGTNTEAFF.

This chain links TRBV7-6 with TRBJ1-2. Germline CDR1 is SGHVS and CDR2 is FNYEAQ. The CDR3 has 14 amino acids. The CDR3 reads CASSRTEGRDGYTF.

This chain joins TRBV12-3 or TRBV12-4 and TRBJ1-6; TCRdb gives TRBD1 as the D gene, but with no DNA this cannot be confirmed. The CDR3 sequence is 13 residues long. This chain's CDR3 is CASSLGTVTPLHF.

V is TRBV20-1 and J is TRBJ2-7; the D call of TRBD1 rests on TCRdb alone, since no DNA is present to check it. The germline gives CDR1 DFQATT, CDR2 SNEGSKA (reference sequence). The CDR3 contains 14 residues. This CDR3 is CSAGRQGSSTMEYF.

This chain's CDR3 is CASSLDPHRAGNTEAFF. The chain has TRBV5-1 and TRBJ1-1; the TRBD1 assignment by TCRdb is unverifiable without DNA. The CDR3 has 17 residues. Looked up from germline, CDR1 is SGHRS and CDR2 is YFSETQ.

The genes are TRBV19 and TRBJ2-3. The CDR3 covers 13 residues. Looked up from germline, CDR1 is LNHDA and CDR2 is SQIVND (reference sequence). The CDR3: CASRWHSTDTQYF.

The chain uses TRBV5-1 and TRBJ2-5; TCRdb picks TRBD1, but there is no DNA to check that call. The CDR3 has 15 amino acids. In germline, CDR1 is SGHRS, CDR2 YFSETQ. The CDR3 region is CASSHEGGDQETQYF.